The 32 T cell receptor beta chains reported below all come from one sample, sequenced in a study of T cell responses to AZD1222 COVID-19 vaccine. Profiled with immunoSEQ multiplex PCR; TCRdb holds only in-frame clones, not every one. In the table there are 110,000 to 150,000 clones, approximately 92% of which are singletons. Sequencing was performed on peripheral blood, taken on day 0 of AZD1222 vaccination. The source of these receptors is an adult in good health.

This sequence joins TRBV27 and TRBJ2-3, with D unresolved. This CDR3 has 15 amino acids. V was clipped by 2 bases and J by 0 bases, with 9 bases between them. CDR1 and CDR2 (germline): MNHEY, SMNVEV (reference sequence). The CDR3 here is CASSLVWGSTDTQYF. The CDR3 region has the DNA TGTGCCAGCAGTTTAGTCTGGGGTAGCACAGATACGCAGTATTTT.

This chain joins TRBV5-1 and TRBJ2-2; TRBD1 agrees at 8 bases. J was trimmed by 5 bases and V by 3 bases; bases with no gene match: 9. CDR1 SGHRS and CDR2 YFSETQ come from the germline V gene. The CDR3 loop spans 16 amino acids. The CDR3 DNA reads as TGCGCCAGCAGCTCTCGGGGCAGGGGGCGAACCGGGGAGCTGTTTTTT. It yields the protein CASSSRGRGRTGELFF.

This chain uses TRBV5-1 with TRBJ1-1, with D possibly being TRBD1 (5 bases). The germline V gene has CDR1 SGHRS and CDR2 YFSETQ. Deletions cut 3 bases from V and 1 base from J, with 13 bases between. The CDR3 contains 15 residues. Here the CDR3 reads CASSSSGTRNTEAFF. In DNA, the CDR3 is TGCGCCAGCAGCTCCTCAGGGACGAGGAACACTGAAGCTTTCTTT. The whole variable domain, filled in from reference TRBV5-1 and TRBJ1-1, reads KAGVTQTPRYLIKTRGQQVTLSCSPISGHRSVSWYQQTPGQGLQFLFEYFSETQRNKGNFPGRFSGRQFSNSRSEMNVSTLELGDSALYLCASSSSGTRNTEAFFGQGTRLTVV.

The chain couples TRBV25-1 to TRBJ2-1, with D possibly matching TRBD1 (6 bases). CDR1 and CDR2 from the germline V gene are MGHDK and SYGVNS. Trimming left V 0 bases short and J 0 bases short, with 9 bases between. The CDR3 runs to 16 residues. The CDR3 reads CASSEYTGSSYNEQFF. CDR3 coding DNA: TGTGCCAGCAGTGAATATACAGGGAGCTCCTACAATGAGCAGTTCTTC.

The chain employs TRBV1 and TRBJ2-2; TRBD2 is the table's D call, not checked against the DNA. TRBV1 is tagged as a pseudogene. This CDR3 has 17 residues. CDR3 sequence reads: CTSSARLAGTRGGELFF. In DNA, the CDR3 is TGCACCAGCAGCGCCCGACTAGCGGGAACCCGGGGCGGGGAGCTGTTTTTT.

The chain combines TRBV27 with TRBJ1-5; D is undetermined. V lost 5 bases to trimming and J lost 6 bases, with 23 bases between them. The CDR3 covers 17 residues. Germline CDR1 and CDR2: MNHEY and SMNVEV (reference sequence). CDR3 in DNA: TGTGCCAGCAGTATTTCTGTGGTGTCTCGGGCGGCTCAGCCCCAGCATTTT. This gives the protein CASSISVVSRAAQPQHF.

This clone appeared a few times. The CDR3 sequence: CASSRQGAGEQFF. CDR3 nucleotides: TGTGCCAGCAGCAGACAGGGGGCTGGAGAGCAGTTCTTC. This chain joins TRBV7-3 and TRBJ2-1; 10 bases line up with TRBD1. CDR1 is SGHTA and CDR2 is FQGTGA in the germline V gene. This CDR3 has 13 residues. V was pared by 5 bases and J by 10 bases, with 5 bases of the junction left unmatched.

The chain links TRBV19 to TRBJ1-6; D possibly corresponds to TRBD1 (6 bases). V lost 8 bases, J lost 8 bases, and 16 bases lay in between. The germline V gene has CDR1 LNHDA and CDR2 SQIVND (reference sequence). The CDR3 has 14 amino acids. CDR3 protein: CASRPWGPDSPLHF. The DNA of the CDR3 is TGTGCCAGTCGCCCTTGGGGGCCGGATTCACCCCTCCACTTT.

This rearrangement joins TRBV2 to TRBJ2-4; D is tentatively TRBD1 or TRBD2 (5 bases each). V lost 6 bases and J lost 8, with 17 bases in between. The germline V gene encodes CDR1 SNHLY and CDR2 FYNNEI. The CDR3 is 14 residues long. The CDR3 region has the DNA TGTGCCAGCAGAGCAGGGAGCCCCGTAGACATTCAGTACTTC. Translation: CASRAGSPVDIQYF.

J is TRBJ1-4 and V is TRBV18; D is unresolved. The CDR3 runs 13 residues. CDR1 KGHSH and CDR2 LQKENI come from the germline V gene. Trimming took off 2 bases at V and 5 bases at J, with 6 bases between the two ends. In nucleotides, the CDR3 is TGTGCCAGCTCACCAGGGCAGAATGAAAAACTGTTTTTT. Protein sequence: CASSPGQNEKLFF.

The chain couples TRBV5-1 to TRBJ2-1; 9 bases are shared with TRBD1. This CDR3 spans 15 amino acids. Germline V gene sequence: CDR1 SGHRS, CDR2 YFSETQ. The V segment lost 4 bases and the J segment 7 bases; nucleotides outside the gene matches: 9. CDR3: CASSAWDREENEQFF. The CDR3, as DNA: TGCGCCAGCAGCGCCTGGGACAGGGAGGAAAATGAGCAGTTCTTC.

There are a few counts of this clone. V and J are TRBV6-5 and TRBJ1-5, with D unclear. The CDR3 extends over 13 amino acids. Trimming left V 2 bases short and J 7 bases short, with 9 bases between. Germline loops: CDR1 MNHEY, CDR2 SVGAGI. The CDR3, as DNA: TGTGCCAGCAGTTACCGGGAGGGCCAGCCCCAGCATTTT. Amino acid sequence: CASSYREGQPQHF.

This chain joins TRBV27 and TRBJ2-1; D remains unclear. This CDR3 contains 15 residues. Germline V gene sequence: CDR1 MNHEY, CDR2 SMNVEV (reference sequence). The V gene lost 2 bases and the J gene lost 1 base, with 9 bases spanning the gap. The CDR3 is CASSLRAVSYNEQFF. The CDR3 DNA reads as TGTGCCAGCAGTTTACGGGCAGTTTCCTACAATGAGCAGTTCTTC.

The rearrangement links TRBV19 to TRBJ2-3; TRBD2 matches 10 bases. The CDR3 is 15 residues long. The junction had 10 bases not matched to a gene; V was cut back by 5 bases and J by 8 bases. Germline CDR1 LNHDA, CDR2 SQIVND (reference sequence). Here the CDR3 DNA reads TGTGCCAGTAGTGCGACCGGGACTAGCGTTGGTACGCAGTATTTT. Translated, it gives CASSATGTSVGTQYF.

This rearrangement joins TRBV7-9 to TRBJ2-3; D is unresolved. Germline CDR1 is SEHNR and CDR2 is FQNEAQ (reference sequence). There are 16 residues in the CDR3. V was pared by 1 base and J by 6 bases, with 17 bases between. The CDR3 region is CASSLDSSRFVDTQYF. The CDR3 DNA follows: TGTGCCAGCAGCTTAGACTCCTCTCGGTTTGTGGATACGCAGTATTTT.

The genes are TRBV28 and TRBJ1-3; the D gene is possibly TRBD1 (5 bases). The CDR3 loop spans 17 amino acids. The germline gives CDR1 MDHEN, CDR2 SYDVKM. V shed 3 bases and J shed 0 bases, with 15 bases lying between them. DNA for the CDR3: TGTGCCAGCAGTTTTGCCGACCAGGGAAACTCTGGAAACACCATATATTTT. This translates into CASSFADQGNSGNTIYF.

The sample holds a few counts of this clone. This chain links TRBV5-5 with TRBJ1-5, with 8 bases aligning to TRBD1. Germline-derived CDR1 and CDR2 are SGHKS and YYEKEE (reference sequence). Trimming took 0 bases from V and 10 from J; bases not matched to a gene: 3. The CDR3 is 13 residues long. CDR3 protein: CASSLGTGSPQHF. The DNA for the CDR3 is TGTGCCAGCAGCTTGGGGACAGGGTCCCCCCAGCATTTT.

CDR3 nucleotides: TGTGCCAGCAAGGGACTAGCCAATGAGCAGTTCTTC. Residues: CASKGLANEQFF. V and J are TRBV6-5 and TRBJ2-1, with TRBD2 identical over 9 bases. Per germline, CDR1 MNHEY and CDR2 SVGAGI. Trimming took 7 bases from V and 6 from J; bases not matched to a gene: 1. The CDR3 extends over 12 amino acids.

The CDR3 region has the DNA TGCAGTGCTAGTAGAGGCGCCGGGTCCTCTGGGGCCAACGTCCTGACTTTC. It yields the protein CSASRGAGSSGANVLTF. The rearrangement joins TRBV20-1 to TRBJ2-6; D is unresolved. V lost 3 bases and J 0 bases, leaving 15 bases between the germline ends. CDR1 DFQATT and CDR2 SNEGSKA come from the germline V gene (reference sequence). The CDR3 is 17 residues long.

The chain links TRBV18 to TRBJ1-6; a weak D match, TRBD1 (5 bases). CDR3 size: 14 residues. Germline CDR1 is KGHSH and CDR2 is LQKENI. The V gene lost 6 bases and the J gene lost 8 bases, with 14 bases spanning the gap. CDR3 bases: TGTGCCAGCTCCCCAACCGGGGGGGATTCACCCCTCCACTTT. Translated: CASSPTGGDSPLHF.

The CDR3 is CASSIRYEVFRPDTQYF. The CDR3 DNA reads TGTGCCAGTAGTATACGATACGAGGTTTTTCGACCAGATACGCAGTATTTT. The chain combines TRBV19 with TRBJ2-3, with unresolved D. V gave up 2 bases and J gave up 4 bases, with 19 bases separating them. Germline CDR1 reads LNHDA; CDR2 reads SQIVND (reference sequence). This CDR3 spans 17 amino acids.

The chain employs TRBV27 and TRBJ2-7; D is undetermined. This CDR3 has 13 residues. Trimming stripped 0 bases from V and 3 bases from J, with 6 bases between. Looked up from germline, CDR1 is MNHEY and CDR2 is SMNVEV (reference sequence). This CDR3 is CASSLSAGYEQYF. The CDR3 nucleotides are TGTGCCAGCAGTTTATCGGCAGGCTACGAGCAGTACTTC.

The rearrangement uses TRBV27 and TRBJ1-1; perhaps TRBD1 as D (5 bases). Between the trimmed V and J ends, which lost 1 base and 0 bases, there was a span of 12 bases. This CDR3 contains 16 residues. CDR1 is MNHEY, CDR2 SMNVEV, per germline (reference sequence). CDR3 in amino acids: CASSLYGGLMNTEAFF. CDR3 DNA sequence: TGTGCCAGCAGTTTATACGGGGGACTTATGAACACTGAAGCTTTCTTT.

This clone was found once. This chain uses TRBV7-9 with TRBJ2-5; D is undetermined. V shed 1 base and J shed 5 bases, with 20 bases lying between them. This CDR3 has 17 residues. CDR1 and CDR2 (germline): SEHNR, FQNEAQ (reference sequence). DNA for the CDR3: TGTGCCAGCAGCTTAGGGGTCGGAGCGACCCCTGGGGAGACCCAGTACTTC. It translates to CASSLGVGATPGETQYF.

The chain recombines TRBV4-1 with TRBJ2-1; the D gene is possibly TRBD2 (6 bases). Germline V gene data show CDR1 as MGHRA and CDR2 as YSYEKL. V dropped 1 base and J dropped 2 bases, with 12 bases sitting between them. CDR3 length: 16 amino acids. The CDR3: CASSQVGGDPYNEQFF. The DNA for the CDR3 is TGCGCCAGCAGCCAAGTCGGCGGGGACCCCTACAATGAGCAGTTCTTC.

The chain couples TRBV15 to TRBJ1-2; tentatively, D is TRBD1 (6 bases). The CDR3 loop spans 16 amino acids. Germline V gene data show CDR1 as LNHNV and CDR2 as YYDKDF (reference sequence). Trimming removed 0 bases from V and 2 bases from J, with 13 bases in between. The CDR3 spells CATSRDRTGRNYGYTF. The CDR3 coding sequence is TGTGCCACCAGCAGAGATAGAACAGGGCGCAACTATGGCTACACCTTC.

The rearrangement uses TRBV7-9 and TRBJ2-7; perhaps TRBD2 as D (6 bases). In germline, CDR1 is SEHNR, CDR2 FQNEAQ (reference sequence). Trimming left V 5 bases short and J 4 bases short, with 15 bases between. CDR3 length: 14 residues. This CDR3 is CASSTMGGFYEQYF. The CDR3 nucleotides are TGTGCCAGCAGCACTATGGGGGGATTTTACGAGCAGTACTTC.

The chain uses TRBV29-1 and TRBJ2-7; no clear D. The CDR3 consists of 12 residues. V lost 4 bases and J lost 2, with 9 bases in between. In germline, CDR1 is SQVTM, CDR2 ANQGSEA. This CDR3 is CSVVYTTYEQYF. The DNA of the CDR3 is TGCAGCGTTGTGTACACCACCTACGAGCAGTACTTC.

The chain employs TRBV6-2 or TRBV6-3 and TRBJ2-2; 8 bases align to TRBD2. Germline CDR1 is MNHEY and CDR2 is SVGEGT. CDR3 length: 17 residues. Trimming took 6 bases from V and 2 from J; bases not matched to a gene: 11. CDR3 residues: CASSPGVAGYNTGELFF. CDR3 in DNA: TGTGCCAGCAGCCCCGGAGTAGCGGGGTATAACACCGGGGAGCTGTTTTTT.

The V and J genes are TRBV28 and TRBJ2-7; 8 bases are shared with TRBD1. The CDR3 totals 15 residues. Germline CDR1 MDHEN, CDR2 SYDVKM. V shed 2 bases, J shed 4 bases, and the junction held 7 bases outside the gene matches. The CDR3 nucleotides are TGTGCCAGCAGTTTACCCCGGACAGGGCTATACGAGCAGTACTTC. Translating gives CASSLPRTGLYEQYF.

The chain couples TRBV6-5 to TRBJ1-6; a possible D gene is TRBD1 (6 bases). The CDR3 has 14 amino acids. Germline V gene lookup returns CDR1 MNHEY and CDR2 SVGAGI. Trimming removed 8 bases from V and 14 bases from J, with 22 bases in between. CDR3 nucleotides: TGTGCCAGCGGCCTGGGGGGGCCCCAAACGACCCTCCACTTT. Its translation: CASGLGGPQTTLHF.

The chain recombines TRBV2 with TRBJ2-7, with 9 nucleotides matching TRBD1. The CDR3 spans 14 residues. From germline, CDR1 is SNHLY and CDR2 FYNNEI. The V gene end was trimmed by 8 bases and the J gene end by 1 base; junction bases not matched to a gene: 6. The CDR3 nucleotides read TGTGCCAGCCTTACCGGGACAGGGTCCTACGAGCAGTACTTC. This encodes CASLTGTGSYEQYF.